This entry describes one T cell receptor (beta chain). Its matching antigen is unknown. This sample stems from a study of cytomegalovirus exposure and HLA in healthy donors. It was with 60 Vbeta and 13 Jbeta primers that the PCR ran. Produced via immunoSEQ multiplex PCR; TCRdb's table is partial and in-frame only. This sample has about 160,000 clones; around four fifths occur once, and the top ten carry under 1.5%. Study-level findings and limits: With later analysis, a missense DCLRE1C variant became linked to TCR beta V- and J-gene trimming. Sequencing depth across donors, presence/absence analyses assumed, was roughly uniform.

The CDR3 consists of 14 residues. Germline CDR1 is MNHEY and CDR2 is SVGAGI. V shed 6 bases, J shed 8 bases, and the junction held 6 bases outside the gene matches. Material for sequencing was PBMCs. The chain employs TRBV6-5 and TRBJ2-1; 11 bases map to TRBD1. The source is a male donor in good health and CMV-seronegative. CDR3 sequence reads: CASSPRTGGDEQFF. The CDR3, as DNA: TGTGCCAGCAGCCCACGGACAGGGGGCGATGAGCAGTTCTTC.